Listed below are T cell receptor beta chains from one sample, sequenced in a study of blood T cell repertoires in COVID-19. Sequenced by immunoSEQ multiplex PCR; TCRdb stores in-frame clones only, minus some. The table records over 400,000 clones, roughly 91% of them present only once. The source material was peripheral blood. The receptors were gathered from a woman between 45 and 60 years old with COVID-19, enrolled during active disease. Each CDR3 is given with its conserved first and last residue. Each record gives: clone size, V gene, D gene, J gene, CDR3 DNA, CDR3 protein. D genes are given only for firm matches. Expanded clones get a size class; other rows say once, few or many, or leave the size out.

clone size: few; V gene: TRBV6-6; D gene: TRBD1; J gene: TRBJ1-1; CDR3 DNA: TGTGCCAGCAGTCACCGGGACAGGGGCTATTTGGAGCTACAGAACACTGAAGCTTTCTTT; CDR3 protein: CASSHRDRGYLELQNTEAFF
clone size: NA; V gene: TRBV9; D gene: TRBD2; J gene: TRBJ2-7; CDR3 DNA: TGTGCCAGCAGCGTAGATCCCACTAGCGCCCTCTACGAGCAGTACTTC; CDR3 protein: CASSVDPTSALYEQYF
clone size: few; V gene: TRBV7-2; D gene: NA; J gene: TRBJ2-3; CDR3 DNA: TGTGCCAGCAGCCTCTACACAGATACGCAGTATTTT; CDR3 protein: CASSLYTDTQYF
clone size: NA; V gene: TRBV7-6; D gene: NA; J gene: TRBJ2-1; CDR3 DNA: TGTGCCAGCAGCTCACAGGGCGGCTCCTACAATGAGCAGTTCTTC; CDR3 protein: CASSSQGGSYNEQFF
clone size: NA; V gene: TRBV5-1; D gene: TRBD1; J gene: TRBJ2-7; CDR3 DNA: TGCGCCAGCAGCTGGGACCGGGACAGGGATGCCTACGAGCAGTACTTC; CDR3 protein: CASSWDRDRDAYEQYF
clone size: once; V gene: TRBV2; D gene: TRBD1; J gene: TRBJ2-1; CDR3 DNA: TGTGCCAGCAGTGAGGGACAGGGGGTCTACAATGAGCAGTTCTTC; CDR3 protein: CASSEGQGVYNEQFF
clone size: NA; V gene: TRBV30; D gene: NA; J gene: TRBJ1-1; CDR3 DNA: TGTGCCTGGAGTGTTGGTACCCATAAGCCCACTGAAGCTTTCTTT; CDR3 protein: CAWSVGTHKPTEAFF
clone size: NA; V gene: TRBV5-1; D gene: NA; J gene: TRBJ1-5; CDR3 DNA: TGCGCCAGCAGTCGGGGAGGGGACCAGCCCCAGCATTTT; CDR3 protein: CASSRGGDQPQHF
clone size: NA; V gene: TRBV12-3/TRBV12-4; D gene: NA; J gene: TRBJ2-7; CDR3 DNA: TGTGCCAGCAGTTGGGGAGACGAGCAGTACTTC; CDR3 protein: CASSWGDEQYF
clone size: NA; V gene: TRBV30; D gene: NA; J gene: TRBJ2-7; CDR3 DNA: TGTGCCTGGAACCAGGGGAGTACCTACGAGCAGTACTTC; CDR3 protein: CAWNQGSTYEQYF
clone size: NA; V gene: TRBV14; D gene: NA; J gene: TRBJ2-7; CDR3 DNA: TGTGCCAGCAGCCATCCCGGACCGGCGAGGACTGGTGAGCAGTACTTC; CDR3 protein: CASSHPGPARTGEQYF
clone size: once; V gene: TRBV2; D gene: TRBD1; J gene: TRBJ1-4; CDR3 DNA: TGTGCCAGCCACGGGACAGGGAATGAAAAACTGTTTTTT; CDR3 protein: CASHGTGNEKLFF
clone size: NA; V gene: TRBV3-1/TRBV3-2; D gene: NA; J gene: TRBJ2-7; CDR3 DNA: TGTGCCAGCAGCCATAGGGCTAGCGACGAGCAGTACTTC; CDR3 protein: CASSHRASDEQYF
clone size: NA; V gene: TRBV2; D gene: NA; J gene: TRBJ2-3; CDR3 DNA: TGTGCCAGCATGGGGCCAGATACGCAGTATTTT; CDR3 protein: CASMGPDTQYF
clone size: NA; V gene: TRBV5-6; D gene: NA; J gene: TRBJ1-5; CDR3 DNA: TGTGCCAGCAGCTTGGGCGCAACCCTCAATCAGCCCCAGCATTTT; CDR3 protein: CASSLGATLNQPQHF
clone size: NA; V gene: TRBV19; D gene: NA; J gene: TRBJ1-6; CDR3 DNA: TGTGCCAGTAGTACCGGACAGCTCTATAATTCACCCCTCCACTTT; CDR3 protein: CASSTGQLYNSPLHF
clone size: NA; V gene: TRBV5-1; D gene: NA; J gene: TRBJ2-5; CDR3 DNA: TGCGCCAGCAGCTTGGCTAGCAGAGAGACCCAGTACTTC; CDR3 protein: CASSLASRETQYF
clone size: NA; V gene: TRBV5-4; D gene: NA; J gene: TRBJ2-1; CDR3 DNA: TGTGCCACCCTAGGGGCCTCGGACAATGAGCAGTTCTTC; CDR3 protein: CATLGASDNEQFF
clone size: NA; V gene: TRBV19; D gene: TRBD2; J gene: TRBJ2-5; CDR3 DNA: TGTGCCAGTAAGAGGGCGGGGGGAGAGACCCAGTACTTC; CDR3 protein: CASKRAGGETQYF
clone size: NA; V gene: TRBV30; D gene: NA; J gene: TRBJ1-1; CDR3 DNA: TGTGCCGCTCGGAGTCAGCCGAACACTGAAGCTTTCTTT; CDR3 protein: CAARSQPNTEAFF
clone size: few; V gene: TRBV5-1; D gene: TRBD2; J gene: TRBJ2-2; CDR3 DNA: TGCGCCAGCAGCTTGGCGGTGTCGGGGGGAAGTACCGGGGAGCTGTTTTTT; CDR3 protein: CASSLAVSGGSTGELFF
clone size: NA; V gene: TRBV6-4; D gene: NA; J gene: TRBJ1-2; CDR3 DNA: TGTGCCAGCAGTCTGGATGGGGGCTCGAATAACTATGGCTACACCTTC; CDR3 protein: CASSLDGGSNNYGYTF
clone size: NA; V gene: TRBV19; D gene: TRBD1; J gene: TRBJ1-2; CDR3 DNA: TGTGCCAGTAGGGACTTGGGACAGGACACCTTC; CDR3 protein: CASRDLGQDTF
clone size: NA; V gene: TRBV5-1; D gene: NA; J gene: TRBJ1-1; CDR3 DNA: TGCGCCAGCAGCTCAATAACAGGGTTGAACACTGAAGCTTTCTTT; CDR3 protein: CASSSITGLNTEAFF
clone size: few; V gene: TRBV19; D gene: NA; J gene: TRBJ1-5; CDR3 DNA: TGTGCCAGTAGAAACAACAGGGCGCTATCGCCCCAGCATTTT; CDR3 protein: CASRNNRALSPQHF
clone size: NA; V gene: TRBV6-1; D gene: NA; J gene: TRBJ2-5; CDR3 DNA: TGTGCCAGCAGTGCCAACTTCGGAGGTTCCCAAGAGACCCAGTACTTC; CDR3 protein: CASSANFGGSQETQYF